These 20 T cell receptor beta chains share one sample of origin, sequenced in a study of regulatory dendritic cells for organ transplantation. TCRdb keeps only in-frame clones here, not all; method: immunoSEQ multiplex PCR. The table shows almost 35,000 clones, with approximately 91% occurring only once. The sample was naive CD4+ T cells from blood. Noted subset: CD45RA+ naive T cells. These receptors came from a human donor in good health.

As DNA, the CDR3 is TGTGCCAGCAGCGTTTTCGGGGTTGGGGCCAACGTCCTGACTTTC. It encodes CASSVFGVGANVLTF. The chain uses TRBV9 and TRBJ2-6; D perhaps matches TRBD2 (5 bases). Germline assignment: CDR1 SGDLS and CDR2 YYNGEE. V dropped 2 bases and J dropped 3 bases, with 9 bases sitting between them. This CDR3 has 15 amino acids. The full variable domain, in which reference TRBV9 and TRBJ2-6 provide the parts outside the CDR3, is DSGVTQTPKHLITATGQRVTLRCSPRSGDLSVYWYQQSLDQGLQFLIQYYNGEERAKGNILERFSAQQFPDLHSELNLSSLELGDSALYFCASSVFGVGANVLTFGAGSRLTVL.

The chain uses TRBV18 and TRBJ1-2; 11 bases match TRBD1. Germline CDR1 is KGHSH and CDR2 is LQKENI. CDR3 length: 16 amino acids. V was clipped by 3 bases and J by 6 bases; unmatched bases: 9. DNA of the CDR3: TGTGCCAGCTCACCCAGGGACCGGGACAGGGGGGATGGCTACACCTTC. It translates to CASSPRDRDRGDGYTF.

V gene TRBV27 combines with J gene TRBJ2-3, with a weak D call TRBD1 (6 bases). V lost 3 bases to trimming and J lost 6 bases, with 22 bases between them. The CDR3 is 17 amino acids. Germline CDR1 is MNHEY and CDR2 is SMNVEV (reference sequence). CDR3: CASSFRRGGPRGDTQYF. CDR3 coding DNA: TGTGCCAGCAGTTTCCGCCGTGGGGGCCCGAGAGGGGATACGCAGTATTTT.

This chain links TRBV7-3 with TRBJ2-2, with 7 bases that match TRBD1. CDR3 length: 16 amino acids. J gave up 0 bases and V 4 bases, and 5 bases lay outside the gene matches. CDR1 and CDR2 (germline): SGHTA, FQGTGA. The CDR3 is CASSSAGTANTGELFF. The CDR3 region has the DNA TGTGCCAGCAGCTCAGCCGGGACAGCGAACACCGGGGAGCTGTTTTTT.

The gene calls are TRBV28 and TRBJ2-7, with 10 bases fitting TRBD2. V was pared by 5 bases and J by 3 bases, with 7 bases of the junction left unmatched. The germline V gene has CDR1 MDHEN and CDR2 SYDVKM. The CDR3 runs to 15 residues. The CDR3 loop is CASSDLAGANYEQYF. DNA of the CDR3: TGTGCCAGCAGTGACCTAGCGGGAGCGAACTACGAGCAGTACTTC.

The chain joins TRBV2 to TRBJ2-2; D gene unclear. The CDR3 loop spans 15 amino acids. V lost 0 bases to trimming and J lost 5 bases, with 10 bases between them. CDR1 is SNHLY and CDR2 is FYNNEI in the germline V gene. The CDR3 region is CASSEARGRTGELFF. In DNA, the CDR3 is TGTGCCAGCAGTGAAGCGCGAGGCAGGACCGGGGAGCTGTTTTTT.

The gene calls are TRBV7-2 and TRBJ2-1; tentative D call: TRBD2 (6 bases). The V gene's germline CDR1 is SGHTA and CDR2 FQGNSA. With 3 bases removed from V and 9 bases from J, the gap between germline ends came to 18 bases. CDR3 length: 15 residues. CDR3 amino acids: CASSFMEGLTSEQFF. In nucleotides, the CDR3 is TGTGCCAGCAGCTTCATGGAGGGCCTGACGAGTGAGCAGTTCTTC.

The V gene is TRBV4-2, the J gene TRBJ1-5; D is ambiguous. This CDR3 comprises 14 residues. Trimming pared 0 bases from V and 0 bases from J, leaving 3 bases between. Germline lookup yields CDR1 LGHNA and CDR2 YNFKEQ. CDR3 region: CASSQDISNQPQHF. Here the CDR3 DNA reads TGTGCCAGCAGCCAAGATATTAGCAATCAGCCCCAGCATTTT.

CDR3 region: CASSDSAGGPYNEQFF. CDR3 coding DNA: TGTGCCAGCAGTGACTCGGCGGGGGGGCCCTACAATGAGCAGTTCTTC. The chain carries TRBV6-4 and TRBJ2-1; 9 bases match TRBD2. The CDR3 contains 16 residues. J gave up 2 bases and V 0 bases, and 2 bases lay outside the gene matches. Germline V gene data show CDR1 as MRHNA and CDR2 as SNTAGT.

The chain joins TRBV13 to TRBJ1-2; D is unclear. The ends were cut back, 2 bases at V and 8 bases at J, with 18 bases in the middle. Germline V lookup: CDR1 PRHDT, CDR2 FYEKMQ (reference sequence). There are 15 residues in the CDR3. The CDR3 loop reads CASSLNRGSSRGYTF. Written as DNA, the CDR3 is TGTGCCAGCAGCTTAAATAGAGGGTCTAGTCGAGGCTACACCTTC.

This clone was seen a single time. The chain carries TRBV7-2 and TRBJ1-1; a possible D gene is TRBD1 (5 bases). This CDR3 is built from 15 residues. Germline V gene sequence: CDR1 SGHTA, CDR2 FQGNSA. V shed 0 bases and J shed 4 bases, with 12 bases lying between them. This CDR3 is CASSLAGRVVTEAFF. CDR3 nucleotides: TGTGCCAGCAGCTTAGCGGGCAGGGTGGTCACTGAAGCTTTCTTT.

For the CDR3, the DNA is TGTGCCAGCAGCCTCGGGACAGACCTCCAAGAGACCCAGTACTTC. It translates to CASSLGTDLQETQYF. The rearrangement joins TRBV11-2 to TRBJ2-5; 7 positions agree with TRBD1. The CDR3 has 15 residues. Germline V CDR1 and CDR2: SGHAT, FQNNGV. Losses at the gene ends were 5 bases for V and 1 base for J; bases not matched to a gene: 7.

V usage is TRBV27 and J usage is TRBJ2-1; TRBD1 agrees at 9 bases. The V segment lost 5 bases and the J segment 9 bases; nucleotides outside the gene matches: 14. CDR1 and CDR2 from the germline V gene are MNHEY and SMNVEV (reference sequence). The CDR3 totals 16 residues. CDR3 in DNA: TGTGCCAGCAGTGCCGGGCTTCCGGGACAGGGCGGTGAGCAGTTCTTC. Encoded protein: CASSAGLPGQGGEQFF.

The chain is built from TRBV19 and TRBJ2-3; 9 positions match TRBD2. Germline V gene data show CDR1 as LNHDA and CDR2 as SQIVND (reference sequence). This CDR3 is built from 16 residues. J lost 6 bases, V lost 6 bases, and 13 bases had no gene match. The CDR3 region has the DNA TGTGCCAGTAGCCGAATAACAATAGCGGGAGTTGATACGCAGTATTTT. Encoded protein: CASSRITIAGVDTQYF.

V usage is TRBV6-6 and J usage is TRBJ2-2, with 8 bases aligning to TRBD1. Germline assignment: CDR1 MNHNY and CDR2 SVGAGI (reference sequence). The J segment lost 0 bases and the V segment lost 5 bases, leaving 5 bases of the junction unmatched. The CDR3 contains 16 residues. The CDR3 loop is CASSRPGQANTGELFF. CDR3 in DNA: TGTGCCAGCAGTCGACCGGGACAGGCGAACACCGGGGAGCTGTTTTTT.

The CDR3 loop is CASTVFELAGNEQFF. In DNA form, the CDR3 reads TGTGCCAGCACGGTCTTTGAACTAGCGGGCAATGAGCAGTTCTTC. The chain combines TRBV2 with TRBJ2-1, with TRBD2 matching 9 bases. Germline V gene sequence: CDR1 SNHLY, CDR2 FYNNEI. The V gene end was trimmed by 7 bases and the J gene end by 6 bases; junction bases not matched to a gene: 10. The length of the CDR3 is 15 residues. Together with reference TRBV2 and TRBJ2-1, the CDR3 gives the full variable domain: EPEVTQTPSHQVTQMGQEVILRCVPISNHLYFYWYRQILGQKVEFLVSFYNNEISEKSEIFDDQFSVERPDGSNFTLKIRSTKLEDSAMYFCASTVFELAGNEQFFGPGTRLTVL.

The J gene is TRBJ1-2, the V gene TRBV2; 8 positions match TRBD1. J gave up 4 bases and V 6 bases, and 10 bases lay outside the gene matches. Germline V gene data show CDR1 as SNHLY and CDR2 as FYNNEI. CDR3 length equals 15 residues. CDR3 loop: CASRIPRDRLYGYTF. In DNA, the CDR3 is TGTGCCAGCAGGATCCCCCGGGACAGGCTCTATGGCTACACCTTC.

V usage is TRBV15 and J usage is TRBJ2-1, with a tentative D call TRBD1 (6 bases). The CDR3 extends over 17 amino acids. Trimming left V 5 bases short and J 3 bases short, with 20 bases between. Germline loops: CDR1 LNHNV, CDR2 YYDKDF (reference sequence). CDR3 protein: CATSHLSPGGSYNEQFF. CDR3 DNA sequence: TGTGCCACCAGCCACCTCTCCCCTGGGGGCAGCTACAATGAGCAGTTCTTC.

The chain links TRBV30 to TRBJ1-6, with 7 bases matching TRBD1. Germline V gene data show CDR1 as GTSNPN and CDR2 as SVGIG (reference sequence). After removal of 8 bases from V and 10 bases from J, the junction contained 11 bases not matched to a gene. The CDR3 runs 13 residues. CDR3 residues: CALKTGPESPLHF. CDR3 bases: TGTGCCCTCAAGACAGGGCCGGAATCACCCCTCCACTTT.

The chain combines TRBV5-1 with TRBJ2-3; 9 positions match TRBD2. Germline V gives CDR1 SGHRS, CDR2 YFSETQ. The CDR3 totals 16 residues. Losses at the gene ends were 6 bases for V and 3 bases for J; bases not matched to a gene: 11. The CDR3: CASTGGGGAGTDTQYF. CDR3 coding DNA: TGCGCCAGCACCGGCGGGGGGGGCGCTGGGACAGATACGCAGTATTTT.